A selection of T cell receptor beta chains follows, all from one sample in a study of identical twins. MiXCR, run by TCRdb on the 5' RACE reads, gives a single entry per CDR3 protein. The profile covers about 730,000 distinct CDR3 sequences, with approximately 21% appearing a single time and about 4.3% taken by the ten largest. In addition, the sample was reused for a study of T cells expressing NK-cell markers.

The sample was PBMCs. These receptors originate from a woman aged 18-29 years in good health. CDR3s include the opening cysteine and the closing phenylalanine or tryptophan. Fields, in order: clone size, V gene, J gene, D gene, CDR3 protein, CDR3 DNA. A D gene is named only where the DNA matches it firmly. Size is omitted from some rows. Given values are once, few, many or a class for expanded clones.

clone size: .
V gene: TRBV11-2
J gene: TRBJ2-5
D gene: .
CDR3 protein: CASRGYDQETQYF
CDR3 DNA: TGTGCCAGCAGGGGGTACGACCAAGAGACCCAGTACTTC

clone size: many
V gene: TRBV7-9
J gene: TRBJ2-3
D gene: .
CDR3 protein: CASSLLSTADTQYF
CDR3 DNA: TGTGCCAGCAGCTTATTGTCGACAGCCGATACGCAGTATTTT

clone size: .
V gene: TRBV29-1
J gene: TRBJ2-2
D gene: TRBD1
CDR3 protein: CSVETTGGGSGELFF
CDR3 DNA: TGCAGCGTTGAGACGACAGGGGGAGGGTCCGGGGAGCTGTTTTTT

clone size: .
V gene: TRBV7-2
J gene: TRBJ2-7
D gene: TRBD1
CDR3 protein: CASSHGQGRTYEQYF
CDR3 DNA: TGTGCCAGCAGCCACGGACAGGGAAGAACGTACGAGCAGTACTTC

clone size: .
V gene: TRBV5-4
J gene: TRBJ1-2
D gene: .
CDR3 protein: CASSPPWEAAGGYTF
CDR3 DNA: TGTGCCAGCAGCCCTCCATGGGAGGCCGCCGGTGGCTACACCTTC

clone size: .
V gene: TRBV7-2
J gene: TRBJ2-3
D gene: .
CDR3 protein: CASRAEGDTQYF
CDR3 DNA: TGTGCCAGCCGGGCAGAAGGAGATACGCAGTATTTT

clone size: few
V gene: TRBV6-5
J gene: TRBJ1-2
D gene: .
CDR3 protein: CASSYISAARVGYTF
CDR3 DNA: TGTGCCAGCAGTTACATAAGCGCCGCAAGAGTCGGCTACACCTTC

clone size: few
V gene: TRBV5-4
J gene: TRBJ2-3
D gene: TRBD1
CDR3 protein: CASSSDRVSTDTQYF
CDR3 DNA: TGTGCCAGCAGCTCCGACAGGGTCAGCACAGATACGCAGTATTTT

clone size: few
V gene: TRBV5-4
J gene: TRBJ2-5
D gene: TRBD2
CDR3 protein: CASSLGGRGGQETQYF
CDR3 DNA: TGTGCCAGCAGCCTAGGAGGGCGGGGGGGCCAAGAGACCCAGTACTTC

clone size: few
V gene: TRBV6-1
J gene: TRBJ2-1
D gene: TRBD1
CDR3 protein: CASRRTGGTEQFF
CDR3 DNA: TGTGCCAGCAGGCGGACAGGGGGAACTGAGCAGTTCTTC

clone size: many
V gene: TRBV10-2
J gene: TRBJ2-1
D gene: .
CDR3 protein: CASSESRQGRDEQFF
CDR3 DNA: TGCGCCAGCAGTGAGTCGCGGCAGGGTCGCGATGAGCAGTTCTTC

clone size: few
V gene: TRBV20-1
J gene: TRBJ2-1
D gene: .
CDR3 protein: CSARVWSNEQFF
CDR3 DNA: TGCAGTGCTAGGGTATGGTCCAATGAGCAGTTCTTC

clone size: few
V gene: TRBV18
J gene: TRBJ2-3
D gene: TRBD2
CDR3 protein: CASSPRRGRGQDTQYF
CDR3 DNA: TGTGCCAGCTCACCCCGCCGCGGGAGGGGGCAAGATACGCAGTATTTT

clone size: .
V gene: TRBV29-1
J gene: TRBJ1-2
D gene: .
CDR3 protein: CSVREQVSNYGYTF
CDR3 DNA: TGCAGCGTTAGGGAGCAGGTGTCGAACTATGGCTACACCTTC

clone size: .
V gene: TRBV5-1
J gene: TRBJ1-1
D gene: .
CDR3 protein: CASSILENTEAFF
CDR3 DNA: .

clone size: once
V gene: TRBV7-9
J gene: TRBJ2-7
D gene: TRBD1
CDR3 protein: CASSYGTGSGFTYEQYF
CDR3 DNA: TGTGCCAGCAGCTACGGGACAGGGTCGGGGTTTACCTACGAGCAGTACTTC

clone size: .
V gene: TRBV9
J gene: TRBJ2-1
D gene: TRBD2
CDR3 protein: CASSDRSGRSYNEQFF
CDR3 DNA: TGTGCCAGCAGCGACCGTAGCGGGAGGTCCTACAATGAGCAGTTCTTC

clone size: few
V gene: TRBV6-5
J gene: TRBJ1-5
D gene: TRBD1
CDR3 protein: CASSYLGTGGHNQPQHF
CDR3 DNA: TGTGCCAGCAGTTACCTCGGGACAGGGGGCCACAATCAGCCCCAGCATTTT

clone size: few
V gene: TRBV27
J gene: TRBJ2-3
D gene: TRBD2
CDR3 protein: CASSSYPGTSGGRTDTQYF
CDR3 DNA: TGTGCCAGCAGTTCCTACCCCGGGACTAGCGGGGGGCGCACAGATACGCAGTATTTT

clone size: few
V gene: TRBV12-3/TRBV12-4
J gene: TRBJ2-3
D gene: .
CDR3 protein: CASSLFGNTQYF
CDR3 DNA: TGTGCCAGCAGTTTGTTTGGGAATACGCAGTATTTT

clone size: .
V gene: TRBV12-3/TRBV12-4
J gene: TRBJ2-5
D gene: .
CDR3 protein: CASNALAGRETQYF
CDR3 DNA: TGTGCCAGCAACGCTCTAGCCGGGAGAGAGACCCAGTACTTC

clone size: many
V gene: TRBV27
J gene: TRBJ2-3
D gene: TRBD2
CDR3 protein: CASGLAGGVRGTDTQYF
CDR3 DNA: TGTGCCAGCGGACTAGCGGGAGGAGTAAGAGGGACAGATACGCAGTATTTT

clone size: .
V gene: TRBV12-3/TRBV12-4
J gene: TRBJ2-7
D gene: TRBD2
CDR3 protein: CASSLLAGGLEQYF
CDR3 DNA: TGTGCCAGCAGTCTCCTAGCGGGAGGGCTCGAGCAGTACTTC

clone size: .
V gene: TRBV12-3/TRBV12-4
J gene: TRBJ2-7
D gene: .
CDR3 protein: CASSFSDYEQYF
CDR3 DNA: TGTGCCAGCAGTTTCAGCGACTACGAGCAGTACTTC